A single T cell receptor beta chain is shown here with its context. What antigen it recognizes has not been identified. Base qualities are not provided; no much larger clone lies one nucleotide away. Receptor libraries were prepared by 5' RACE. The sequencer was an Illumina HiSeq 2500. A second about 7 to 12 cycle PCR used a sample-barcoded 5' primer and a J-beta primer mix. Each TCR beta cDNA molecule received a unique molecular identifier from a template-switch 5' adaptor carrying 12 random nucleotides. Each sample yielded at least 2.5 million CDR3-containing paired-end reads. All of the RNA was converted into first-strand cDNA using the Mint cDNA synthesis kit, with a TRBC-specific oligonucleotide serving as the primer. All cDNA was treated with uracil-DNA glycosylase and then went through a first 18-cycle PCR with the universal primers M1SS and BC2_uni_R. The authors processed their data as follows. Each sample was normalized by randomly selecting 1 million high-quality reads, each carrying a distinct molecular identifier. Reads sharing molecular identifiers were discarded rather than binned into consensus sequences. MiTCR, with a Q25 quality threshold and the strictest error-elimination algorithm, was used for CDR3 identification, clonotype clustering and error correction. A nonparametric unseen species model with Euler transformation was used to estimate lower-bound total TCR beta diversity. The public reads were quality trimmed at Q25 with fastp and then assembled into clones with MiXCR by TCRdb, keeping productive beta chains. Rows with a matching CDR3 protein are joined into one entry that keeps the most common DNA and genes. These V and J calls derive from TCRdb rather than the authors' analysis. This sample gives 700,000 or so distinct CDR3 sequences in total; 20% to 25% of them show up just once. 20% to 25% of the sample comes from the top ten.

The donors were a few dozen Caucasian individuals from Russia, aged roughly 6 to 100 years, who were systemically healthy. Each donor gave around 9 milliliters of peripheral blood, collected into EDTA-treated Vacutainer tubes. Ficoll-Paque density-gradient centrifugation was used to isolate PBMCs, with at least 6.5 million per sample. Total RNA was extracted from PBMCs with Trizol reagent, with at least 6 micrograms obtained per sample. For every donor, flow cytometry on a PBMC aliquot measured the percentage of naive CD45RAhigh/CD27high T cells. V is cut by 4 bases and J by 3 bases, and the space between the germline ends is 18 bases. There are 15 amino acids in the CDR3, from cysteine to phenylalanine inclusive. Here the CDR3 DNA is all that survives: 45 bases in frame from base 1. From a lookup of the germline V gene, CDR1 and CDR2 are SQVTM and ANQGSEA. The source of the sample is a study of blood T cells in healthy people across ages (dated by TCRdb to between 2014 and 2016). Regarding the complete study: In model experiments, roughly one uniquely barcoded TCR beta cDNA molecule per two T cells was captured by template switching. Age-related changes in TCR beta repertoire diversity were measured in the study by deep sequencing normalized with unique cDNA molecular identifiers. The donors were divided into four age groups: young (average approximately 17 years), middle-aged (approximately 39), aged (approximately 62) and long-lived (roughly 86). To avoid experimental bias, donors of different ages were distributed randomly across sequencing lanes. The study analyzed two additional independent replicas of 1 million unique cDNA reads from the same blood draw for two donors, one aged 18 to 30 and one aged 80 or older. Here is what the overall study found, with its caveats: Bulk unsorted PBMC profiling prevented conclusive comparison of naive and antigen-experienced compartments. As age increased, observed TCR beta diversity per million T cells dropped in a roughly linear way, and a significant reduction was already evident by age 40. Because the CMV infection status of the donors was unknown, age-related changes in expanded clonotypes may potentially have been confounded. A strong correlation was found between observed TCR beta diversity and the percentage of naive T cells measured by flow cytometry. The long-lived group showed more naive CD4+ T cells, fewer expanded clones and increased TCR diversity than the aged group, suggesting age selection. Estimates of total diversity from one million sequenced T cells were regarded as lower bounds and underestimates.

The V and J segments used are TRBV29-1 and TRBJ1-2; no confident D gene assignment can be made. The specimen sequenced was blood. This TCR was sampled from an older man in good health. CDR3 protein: CSVGKGPYGDYGYTF. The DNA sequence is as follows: TGCAGCGTTGGGAAAGGGCCTTACGGGGACTATGGCTACACCTTC.